Listed below are T cell receptor beta chains from one sample, sequenced in a study of technical replicates of blood from a few donors. Here immunoSEQ multiplex PCR was the method, and the copy in TCRdb shows in-frame clones only, minus some. This sample has fewer than 75,000 clones, with approximately 93% found just once. Sample: T cells isolated from PBMCs. These receptors originate from a human donor in good health. CDR3s include the opening cysteine and the closing phenylalanine or tryptophan. D genes are given only for firm matches. Part of the rows lack a size; the others show once, few, many or a class for expanded clones.

>TRBJ1-2|NA|TRBD1|TRBV6-5
CASKLTGDSYGYTF
TGTGCCAGTAAATTAACGGGGGACAGCTATGGCTACACCTTC
>TRBJ1-4|NA|TRBD1|TRBV4-2
CASSLGTGQTKLFF
TGTGCCAGCAGCCTCGGGACAGGGCAGACAAAACTGTTTTTT
>TRBJ1-2|NA|NA|TRBV27
CASSFPGLPMGYTF
TGTGCCAGCAGTTTTCCTGGGCTGCCAATGGGCTACACCTTC
>TRBJ2-3|NA|NA|TRBV28
CASTYQRETGDTQYF
TGTGCCAGCACTTACCAAAGGGAAACGGGGGATACGCAGTATTTT
>TRBJ2-1|NA|NA|TRBV19
CASSMTRLDNEQFF
TGTGCCAGTAGTATGACGAGACTGGACAATGAGCAGTTCTTC
>TRBJ1-3|NA|NA|TRBV5-4
CASSFRQGLMGGNTIYF
TGTGCCAGCAGCTTCAGGCAGGGCCTTATGGGTGGAAACACCATATATTTT
>TRBJ1-1|few|TRBD1|TRBV14
CASSLGQGNTEAFF
TGTGCCAGCAGCCTCGGACAGGGGAACACTGAAGCTTTCTTT
>TRBJ1-1|NA|TRBD1|TRBV2
CASSGDRGNTEAFF
TGTGCCAGCAGTGGGGACAGGGGGAACACTGAAGCTTTCTTT
>TRBJ2-5|NA|NA|TRBV7-7
CASSPAGETQYF
TGTGCCAGCAGCCCTGCGGGGGAGACCCAGTACTTC
>TRBJ1-1|NA|TRBD1|TRBV10-3
CASRTGTMNTEAFF
TGTGCCTCACGGACAGGGACAATGAACACTGAAGCTTTCTTT
>TRBJ1-5|NA|TRBD1|TRBV7-2
CASSQPRGDGGLKPQHF
TGTGCCAGCAGCCAACCCAGGGGGGATGGAGGGTTGAAGCCCCAGCATTTT
>TRBJ1-4|NA|TRBD1|TRBV29-1
CSVRGGQGRGGEKLFF
TGCAGCGTTCGCGGTGGACAGGGAAGGGGTGGTGAAAAACTGTTTTTT
>TRBJ1-1|NA|NA|TRBV6-4
CATRLKGDPLPNTEAFF
TGTGCCACCCGGTTGAAGGGGGACCCTCTCCCGAACACTGAAGCTTTCTTT
>TRBJ1-1|NA|NA|TRBV7-2
CASSLEYRNTEAFF
TGTGCCAGCAGCTTAGAGTACAGAAACACTGAAGCTTTCTTT
>TRBJ2-3|NA|NA|TRBV11-2
CASRSSRSTDTQYF
TGTGCCAGCAGATCGTCTAGAAGCACAGATACGCAGTATTTT
>TRBJ2-3|NA|NA|TRBV5-1
CASSLIPDTSTDTQYF
TGCGCCAGCAGCTTGATACCCGATACTAGCACAGATACGCAGTATTTT
>TRBJ1-1|NA|NA|TRBV5-1
CASNTPGNTEAFF
TGCGCCAGCAATACGCCCGGGAACACTGAAGCTTTCTTT
>TRBJ1-1|NA|TRBD1|TRBV10-3
CAIGTGQGNTEAFF
TGTGCCATCGGCACGGGACAGGGGAACACTGAAGCTTTCTTT
>TRBJ1-2|NA|TRBD1|TRBV11-2
CASRDRTGSASGYTF
TGTGCCAGCAGGGATCGGACAGGGTCTGCGTCCGGCTACACCTTC
>TRBJ2-1|NA|TRBD2|TRBV5-4
CASSLGTSGGTYEQFF
TGTGCCAGCAGCTTGGGGACTAGCGGGGGGACCTATGAGCAGTTCTTC
>TRBJ2-1|NA|TRBD2|TRBV30
CAWSVRLAGNEQFF
TGTGCCTGGAGTGTTCGGCTAGCGGGCAATGAGCAGTTCTTC
>TRBJ2-3|NA|NA|TRBV5-6
CASSLVLLTDTQYF
TGTGCCAGCAGCTTGGTATTGCTAACAGATACGCAGTATTTT